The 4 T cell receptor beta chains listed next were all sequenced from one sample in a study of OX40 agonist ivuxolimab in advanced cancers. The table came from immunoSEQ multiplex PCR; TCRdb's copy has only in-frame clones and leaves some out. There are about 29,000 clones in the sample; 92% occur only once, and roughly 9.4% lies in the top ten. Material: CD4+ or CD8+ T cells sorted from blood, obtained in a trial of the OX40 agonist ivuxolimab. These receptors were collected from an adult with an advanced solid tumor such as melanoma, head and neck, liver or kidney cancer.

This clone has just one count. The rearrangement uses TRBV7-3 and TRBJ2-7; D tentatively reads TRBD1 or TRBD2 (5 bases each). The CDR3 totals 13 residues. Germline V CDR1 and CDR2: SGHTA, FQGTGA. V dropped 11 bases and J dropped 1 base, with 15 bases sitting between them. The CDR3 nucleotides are TGTGCCGCGCCGGGACGGGCATCCTACGAGCAGTACTTC. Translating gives CAAPGRASYEQYF.

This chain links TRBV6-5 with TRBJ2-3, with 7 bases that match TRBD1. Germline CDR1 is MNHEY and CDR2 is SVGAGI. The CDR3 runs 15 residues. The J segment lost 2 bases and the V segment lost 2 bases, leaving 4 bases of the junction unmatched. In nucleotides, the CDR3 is TGTGCCAGCAGTTACAGGACAGGATACACAGATACGCAGTATTTT. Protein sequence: CASSYRTGYTDTQYF.

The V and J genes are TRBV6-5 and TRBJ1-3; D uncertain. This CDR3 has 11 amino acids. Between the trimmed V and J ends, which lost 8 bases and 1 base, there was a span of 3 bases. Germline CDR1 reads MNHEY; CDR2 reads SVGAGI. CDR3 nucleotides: TGTGCCAGCCGGTCTGGAAACACCATATATTTT. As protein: CASRSGNTIYF.

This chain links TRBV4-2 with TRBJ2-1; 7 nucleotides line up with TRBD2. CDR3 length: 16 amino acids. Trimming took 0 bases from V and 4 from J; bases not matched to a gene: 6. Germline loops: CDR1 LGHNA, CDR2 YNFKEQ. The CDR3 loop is CASSQDLGGGYNEQFF. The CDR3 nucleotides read TGTGCCAGCAGCCAAGATCTTGGGGGGGGATACAATGAGCAGTTCTTC.